A selection of T cell receptor beta chains follows, all from one sample in a study of blood T cell repertoires in COVID-19. Measured with immunoSEQ multiplex PCR; TCRdb has only the in-frame clones, and not every one. Of 250,000 to 300,000 clones listed, 65% to 90% are singletons. The material sequenced was peripheral blood. These receptors were taken from a man aged 25 to 45 with active or convalescent COVID-19. Both conserved end residues are trimmed from each CDR3.

V: TRBV7-8; J: TRBJ1-6; CDR3: ASSLVGGYNSPLH
V: TRBV10-1; J: TRBJ2-3; CDR3: ASSEGTGNVYTQY
V: TRBV15; J: TRBJ2-7; CDR3: ATSRDQGYEQY
V: TRBV18; J: TRBJ1-1; CDR3: ASTPLNTEAF
V: TRBV6-6; J: TRBJ1-5; CDR3: ASSYSGTSNQPQH
V: TRBV5-8; J: TRBJ1-4; CDR3: ASKGIEKLF
V: TRBV7-6; J: TRBJ1-1; CDR3: ASSLSGGAGGTEAF
V: TRBV11-2; J: TRBJ2-7; CDR3: ASSLAQGANTYEQY
V: TRBV29-1; J: TRBJ1-2; CDR3: SGRVSDYGYT
V: TRBV29-1; J: TRBJ2-7; CDR3: SVEGGQLPYEQY
V: TRBV9; J: TRBJ1-6; CDR3: ASSKEQGIGSSPLH
V: TRBV3-1/TRBV3-2; J: TRBJ1-2; CDR3: ASSQSIRGQGFYGYT
V: TRBV7-3; J: TRBJ2-3; CDR3: ASSWTSGGPTDTQY
V: TRBV6-5; J: TRBJ2-5; CDR3: ASSYSGQGMETQY
V: TRBV6-5; J: TRBJ2-5; CDR3: ASSTSGGKETQY
V: TRBV5-4; J: TRBJ2-5; CDR3: ASSAGQAQETQY
V: TRBV4-1; J: TRBJ2-1; CDR3: ASSQGLAPDEQF
V: TRBV29-1; J: TRBJ2-7; CDR3: SAYSGDYEQY
V: TRBV6-6; J: TRBJ1-1; CDR3: ASSGRDRGATEAF
V: TRBV19; J: TRBJ2-1; CDR3: ASSMGQGEQF
V: TRBV5-1; J: TRBJ2-3; CDR3: ASSLLGQGAVADTQY
V: TRBV11-2; J: TRBJ2-5; CDR3: ASSLFRGQETQY
V: TRBV12-5; J: TRBJ1-1; CDR3: ASGLVQGRTEAF
V: TRBV19; J: TRBJ1-1; CDR3: ASSIAVNTEAF
V: TRBV5-6; J: TRBJ2-1; CDR3: ASSFSGSPEQF
V: TRBV6-5; J: TRBJ1-2; CDR3: ASSYSLNNYGYT
V: TRBV9; J: TRBJ1-6; CDR3: ASSATGGDSPLH
V: TRBV7-8; J: TRBJ2-2; CDR3: ASSPGLAGGPTTGELF
V: TRBV7-8; J: TRBJ1-1; CDR3: ASSRDRNKAF
V: TRBV5-5; J: TRBJ1-1; CDR3: ASSGQPNTEAF
V: TRBV10-3; J: TRBJ1-5; CDR3: AISEGTGGFGQPQH
V: TRBV27; J: TRBJ2-1; CDR3: ASSSAGGRYNEQF
V: TRBV7-9; J: TRBJ1-5; CDR3: ASSFGQGGGNQPQH
V: TRBV7-9; J: TRBJ2-7; CDR3: ASSSHTYEQY
V: TRBV11-2; J: TRBJ2-7; CDR3: ASSQGQGAFSYEQY
V: TRBV10-2; J: TRBJ2-3; CDR3: ASSDPGLVKHTQY
V: TRBV19; J: TRBJ1-5; CDR3: ASSPRVEPQH
V: TRBV4-1; J: TRBJ1-1; CDR3: ASSQGAGGRNTEAF
V: TRBV19; J: TRBJ1-2; CDR3: ASSPGQGADKYGYT
V: TRBV6-5; J: TRBJ1-2; CDR3: ASSTTGLGPRGYT
V: TRBV5-1; J: TRBJ2-5; CDR3: ASSLVSGGTRGTQY
V: TRBV6-6; J: TRBJ1-2; CDR3: ASSYSATGGYGYT
V: TRBV15; J: TRBJ2-2; CDR3: ATSGRVGTLNTGELF
V: TRBV6-5; J: TRBJ2-1; CDR3: ASSYAGASSYNEQF
V: TRBV2; J: TRBJ2-3; CDR3: ASSDIELGSRTDTQY
V: TRBV5-6; J: TRBJ1-4; CDR3: ASSREGVNEKLF